This T cell receptor (beta chain) is drawn from a study of radiation and T cells in renal cell carcinoma. CDR3 size: 12 residues. V dropped 0 bases and J dropped 7 bases, with 7 bases sitting between them. Per germline, CDR1 WSHSY and CDR2 SAAADI. Whole-study results and caveats: Top tumor clonotypes rose in blood 2 weeks post-radiation, then contracted.

As regards this clone: What it binds is not known.

The time point: blood 4 weeks post-SBRT, at nephrectomy. The treatment is: 15 Gy SBRT to primary tumor, nephrectomy 4 weeks later. Data came from immunoSEQ multiplex PCR; TCRdb stores just in-frame clones and leaves some out. The table lists 50,000 to 65,000 clones, about 74% of them singletons. Source: blood, taken from a patient whose treatment included radiotherapy and nephrectomy. J is TRBJ2-7 and V is TRBV10-2, with D hard to call. This clonotype originated in a man aged 60 to 75 with renal cell carcinoma. The CDR3 DNA is TGCGCCAGCAGTGAGTCTGGTTATGAGCAGTACGTC. Protein product: CASSESGYEQYV.